The entry that follows covers one T cell receptor (beta chain) sequence. Its antigen remains unidentified. This sample is part of a study of vaccination effects on CD4 cells after COVID-19. V gave up 7 bases and J gave up 0 bases; unmatched junction bases: 16. The CDR3 contains 19 residues. In germline, CDR1 is SGHTA, CDR2 FQGNSA. The ViraFEST assay expanded antigen-specific CD4+ T cells with viral peptide pools before sequencing. The authors isolated CD4+ T cells after 10 days of culture. Absence of prior SARS-CoV-2 infection characterized the vaccine recipients, who showed negative nucleocapsid antibodies. Cultivation was performed at two million PBMC per well with around 10 IU/ml IL-2 and approximately 9.2 ug/ml peptides added. A half-volume exchange with IL-2 medium occurred on days 3 and 7. This table comes from immunoSEQ multiplex PCR, and its TCRdb copy is limited to in-frame clones, with some not included. The table includes some 68,000 clones, around three quarters detected once.

Study observations and caveats: In the late period after vaccination, infection- and vaccine-induced clones contracted markedly. Of the vaccine-induced clones from healthy vaccinees, merely 1 of 255 recognized common cold coronaviruses as well.

This TCR was sampled from a human donor who received a COVID-19 vaccine. The chain combines TRBV7-2 with TRBJ2-1; 9 bases line up with TRBD2. Source: CD4+ T cells from PBMCs cultured with HCoV-OC43 spike peptides, taken before COVID-19 vaccination. The subset denotes: HCoV-OC43 spike overlapping peptide pool stimulation. The CDR3 nucleotides are TGTGCCAGCACCCCTGGTCTTTTAGCGGGGGTCAGCTCCTACAATGAGCAGTTCTTC. Encoded protein: CASTPGLLAGVSSYNEQFF.